These 24 T cell receptor beta chains were all obtained from the same sample, sequenced in a study of T cell responses to AZD1222 COVID-19 vaccine. Clones were read by immunoSEQ multiplex PCR, and TCRdb kept only the in-frame ones, dropping some. Of some 180,000 clones listed, 92% were seen once; the top ten hold roughly 1.6%. The sample here was peripheral blood, taken on day 0 of AZD1222 vaccination. Receptors were obtained from an adult in good health.

V usage is TRBV5-4 and J usage is TRBJ1-6; D remains ambiguous. Germline V lookup: CDR1 SGHNT, CDR2 YYREEE (reference sequence). Between the trimmed V and J ends, which lost 4 bases and 1 base, there was a span of 9 bases. The CDR3 runs 15 residues. CDR3: CASSPLRSYNSPLHF. CDR3 nucleotides: TGTGCCAGCAGCCCCCTCAGATCCTATAATTCACCCCTCCACTTT.

The rearrangement uses TRBV11-2 and TRBJ2-1, with 9 bases fitting TRBD2. CDR3 length: 16 residues. J was trimmed by 5 bases and V by 1 base; bases with no gene match: 6. Germline CDR1 and CDR2: SGHAT and FQNNGV. The CDR3 DNA reads TGTGCCAGCAGCTTAGCCAGCGGGAGGTATCACAATGAGCAGTTCTTC. Translation gives CASSLASGRYHNEQFF.

The chain couples TRBV21-1 to TRBJ1-1; the table gives TRBD1 as D, unverified against the DNA. TRBV21-1 is deemed a pseudogene. CDR3 length: 15 amino acids. CDR3 loop: CASSQDRSTLTEAFF. DNA for the CDR3: TGTGCCAGCAGCCAGGACAGATCCACCCTAACTGAAGCTTTCTTT.

The rearrangement links TRBV30 to TRBJ2-3; 13 bases align to TRBD2. Germline-derived CDR1 and CDR2 are GTSNPN and SVGIG (reference sequence). The V and J ends lost 1 base and 2 bases, in that order; junction bases with no gene match: 6. This CDR3 comprises 17 residues. The CDR3 loop is CAWSELAGGPNTDTQYF. CDR3 in DNA: TGTGCCTGGAGTGAACTAGCGGGAGGGCCGAACACAGATACGCAGTATTTT.

The chain recombines TRBV11-2 with TRBJ2-7, with D perhaps being TRBD1 or TRBD2 (6 bases each). Germline CDR1 reads SGHAT; CDR2 reads FQNNGV. V was trimmed by 5 bases and J by 5 bases, leaving 19 bases between them. The CDR3 sequence is 15 residues long. CDR3 residues: CASSRRGGGLNEQYF. The CDR3 bases are TGTGCCAGCAGCCGACGAGGAGGGGGTCTCAACGAGCAGTACTTC.

The chain joins TRBV7-2 to TRBJ2-7; the match to TRBD1 covers 9 bases. The V and J ends lost 7 bases and 6 bases, in that order; junction bases with no gene match: 10. The CDR3 covers 14 residues. Per germline, CDR1 SGHTA and CDR2 FQGNSA. CDR3 sequence reads: CASTAGTGYLEQYF. CDR3 nucleotide sequence: TGTGCCAGCACGGCCGGGACAGGGTATCTCGAGCAGTACTTC.

This clone was detected only a few times. The CDR3 loop is CASSLEAATNTGELFF. In DNA, the CDR3 is TGTGCCAGCAGCTTAGAAGCGGCGACGAACACCGGGGAGCTGTTTTTT. The J gene is TRBJ2-2, the V gene TRBV7-6; a weak D match, TRBD2 (5 bases). Per the germline V gene, CDR1 is SGHVS and CDR2 is FNYEAQ. Trimming pared 1 base from V and 0 bases from J, leaving 9 bases between. This CDR3 has 16 amino acids. Full variable domain (rest looked up from reference TRBV7-6 and TRBJ2-2): GAGVSQSPRYKVTKRGQDVALRCDPISGHVSLYWYRQALGQGPEFLTYFNYEAQQDKSGLPNDRFSAERPEGSISTLTIQRTEQRDSAMYRCASSLEAATNTGELFFGEGSRLTVL.

V usage is TRBV6-5 and J usage is TRBJ1-1, with D unresolved. The CDR3 extends over 12 amino acids. Trimming took 6 bases from V and 5 from J, leaving 10 bases between them. Germline V CDR1 and CDR2: MNHEY, SVGAGI. The CDR3 DNA reads TGTGCCAGCAGCCCCGTGGGAACTGAAGCTTTCTTT. It translates to CASSPVGTEAFF.

The rearrangement joins TRBV18 to TRBJ1-1, with 9 nucleotides matching TRBD1. The CDR3 is 13 residues long. V gave up 3 bases and J gave up 8 bases; unmatched junction bases: 4. Germline lookup yields CDR1 KGHSH and CDR2 LQKENI. The CDR3 DNA sequence: TGTGCCAGCTCACCTTATGGACAGGGGGAAGCTTTCTTT. It specifies CASSPYGQGEAFF.

This clone was counted many times. This chain's CDR3 is CASSPTTEGTPNTGELFF. The DNA of the CDR3 is TGCGCCAGCAGCCCTACAACCGAGGGGACCCCGAACACCGGGGAGCTGTTTTTT. This rearrangement joins TRBV4-1 to TRBJ2-2; D tentatively fits TRBD1 or TRBD2 (5 bases each). Trimming took off 4 bases at V and 0 bases at J, with 18 bases between the two ends. The CDR3 runs 18 residues. CDR1 is MGHRA and CDR2 is YSYEKL in the germline V gene.

V usage is TRBV20-1 and J usage is TRBJ2-1, with D perhaps TRBD1 (5 bases). CDR1 is DFQATT, CDR2 SNEGSKA, per germline (reference sequence). V was clipped by 3 bases and J by 1 base, with 13 bases between them. The CDR3 covers 15 residues. The CDR3 DNA reads TGCAGTGCTAGTTACAGGTCGAAATCCTACAATGAGCAGTTCTTC. This gives the protein CSASYRSKSYNEQFF.

This chain uses TRBV11-2 with TRBJ1-4; tentative D call: TRBD1 (6 bases). Germline V gene data show CDR1 as SGHAT and CDR2 as FQNNGV. This CDR3 is built from 15 residues. Trimming cost V 5 bases and J 6 bases, with 16 bases left between them. The CDR3 region has the DNA TGTGCCAGCAGCCGCCTCGGGGGGGCGGATGAAAAACTGTTTTTT. This translates into CASSRLGGADEKLFF.

This rearrangement joins TRBV4-2 to TRBJ2-7, with D perhaps TRBD1 (5 bases). CDR1 is LGHNA and CDR2 is YNFKEQ in the germline V gene. The V end lost 1 base, the J end lost 2 bases, and 12 bases lay between the germline ends. The CDR3 spans 15 residues. CDR3 DNA sequence: TGTGCCAGCAGCCAAGCGGAACAGGCGACCTACGAGCAGTACTTC. This sequence encodes CASSQAEQATYEQYF.

This chain uses TRBV9 with TRBJ2-3, with D possibly TRBD2 on 5 matching bases. Germline CDR1 and CDR2: SGDLS and YYNGEE. This CDR3 region has 15 residues. Trimming stripped 0 bases from V and 8 bases from J, with 16 bases between. The CDR3 reads CASSVGTLTAGTQYF. The CDR3 nucleotides read TGTGCCAGCAGCGTAGGGACTCTTACGGCGGGTACGCAGTATTTT.

The rearrangement joins TRBV11-1 to TRBJ1-1; no definite D call. The ends were cut back, 3 bases at V and 5 bases at J, with 13 bases in the middle. The V gene's germline CDR1 is SGHAT and CDR2 FQDESV (reference sequence). This CDR3 contains 14 residues. The CDR3 region is CASSFRTPGTEAFF. The CDR3 bases are TGTGCCAGCAGCTTCCGGACCCCGGGAACTGAAGCTTTCTTT. Together with reference TRBV11-1 and TRBJ1-1, the CDR3 gives the full variable domain: EAEVAQSPRYKITEKSQAVAFWCDPISGHATLYWYRQILGQGPELLVQFQDESVVDDSQLPKDRFSAERLKGVDSTLKIQPAELGDSAMYLCASSFRTPGTEAFFGQGTRLTVV.

The chain employs TRBV11-3 and TRBJ2-2; D is perhaps TRBD1 (5 bases). CDR1 SGHNT and CDR2 YENEEA come from the germline V gene. CDR3 length equals 13 residues. V was cut by 3 bases and J by 7 bases, with 9 bases left in between. CDR3 region: CASSFQGSGELFF. The CDR3 region has the DNA TGTGCCAGCAGCTTTCAGGGAAGCGGGGAGCTGTTTTTT.

The V call is TRBV6-5, the J call TRBJ1-1; D unresolved. Per germline, CDR1 MNHEY and CDR2 SVGAGI. Trimming cost V 5 bases and J 1 base, with 11 bases left between them. This CDR3 region has 14 residues. The CDR3 DNA reads as TGTGCCAGCAGTCGACTCGATCCGAACACTGAAGCTTTCTTT. Translating it yields CASSRLDPNTEAFF.

This chain joins TRBV7-9 and TRBJ2-5; TRBD2 matches 7 bases. The CDR3 length is 15 residues. V lost 0 bases to trimming and J lost 7 bases; unmatched junction nucleotides: 8. The germline CDR1 and CDR2 sequences are SEHNR and FQNEAQ (reference sequence). CDR3 region: CASSLAVGGIGTQYF. As DNA, the CDR3 is TGTGCCAGCAGCTTAGCGGTGGGGGGGATTGGGACCCAGTACTTC. The full variable domain, rest sourced from reference TRBV7-9 and TRBJ2-5, is DTGVSQNPRHKITKRGQNVTFRCDPISEHNRLYWYRQTLGQGPEFLTYFQNEAQLEKSRLLSDRFSAERPKGSFSTLEIQRTEQGDSAMYLCASSLAVGGIGTQYFGPGTRLLVL.

The DNA for the CDR3 is TGTGCCAGCAGCCCGCTTAACAGCCGGGGCAATGAGCAGTTCTTC. The encoded protein is CASSPLNSRGNEQFF. The V and J genes are TRBV7-2 and TRBJ2-1, with a tentative D call TRBD2 (5 bases). The CDR3 totals 15 residues. Trimming removed 5 bases at V and 6 bases at J, with 17 bases between. CDR1 SGHTA and CDR2 FQGNSA come from the germline V gene.

The gene calls are TRBV19 and TRBJ2-5; 8 bases align to TRBD2. CDR1 and CDR2 (germline): LNHDA, SQIVND (reference sequence). Trimming removed 3 bases from V and 2 bases from J; junction bases left unmatched: 5. This CDR3 is built from 15 residues. CDR3 sequence reads: CASSIRASGQETQYF. CDR3 sequence (DNA): TGTGCCAGTAGTATTCGGGCTAGCGGGCAAGAGACCCAGTACTTC.

CDR3 sequence reads: CASSQDGRGQGGLGSGRSYNEQFF. For the CDR3, the DNA is TGTGCCAGCAGCCAAGATGGTCGCGGACAGGGGGGCCTAGGTAGTGGTAGGTCCTACAATGAGCAGTTCTTC. The V and J genes are TRBV3-1 (or the pseudogene TRBV3-2) and TRBJ2-1; 10 bases align to TRBD1. CDR3 length: 24 amino acids. CDR1 LGHDT and CDR2 YNNKEL come from the germline V gene (reference sequence). V shed 0 bases and J 1 base; nucleotides not matched to a gene: 24.

This clone was observed a single time. V is TRBV5-1 and J is TRBJ2-2; the D is unclear. The CDR3 consists of 15 residues. Trimming left V 3 bases short and J 0 bases short, with 9 bases between. Looked up from germline, CDR1 is SGHRS and CDR2 is YFSETQ. The CDR3 nucleotides are TGCGCCAGCAGCTCCCATACCGCGAACACCGGGGAGCTGTTTTTT. Translated: CASSSHTANTGELFF.

This chain joins TRBV12-3 or TRBV12-4 and TRBJ2-5, with D unclear. The germline V and J ends were trimmed by 2 bases and 0 bases, with 4 bases remaining between them. The CDR3 runs to 13 residues. The CDR3 DNA sequence: TGTGCCAGCAGTTTACGGTACCAAGAGACCCAGTACTTC. This translates into CASSLRYQETQYF.

V usage is TRBV5-1 and J usage is TRBJ2-5; 9 bases are shared with TRBD1. The germline V gene encodes CDR1 SGHRS and CDR2 YFSETQ. The length of the CDR3 is 15 residues. V shed 4 bases, J shed 5 bases, and the junction held 9 bases outside the gene matches. The CDR3 nucleotides are TGCGCCAGCAGCGCGTCCGCGGGACAGGGCGAGACCCAGTACTTC. Protein sequence: CASSASAGQGETQYF.